This TCR beta chain was identified during a study of T cells after posttransplantation cyclophosphamide. CDR1 is MNHNY, CDR2 SVGAGI, per germline (reference sequence). V lost 0 bases, J lost 4 bases, and 12 bases lay in between. The CDR3 sequence is 16 residues long. Concerning this clone: Its specificity is unknown.

The data were produced by immunoSEQ multiplex PCR, yet TCRdb's version contains in-frame clones alone and is incomplete. In the table there are about 66,000 clones, around 93% of which are singletons. General study points: Donor-recipient repertoire similarity was low at 1-2 months, rising over year one.

The TCR comes from a woman in her twenties or thirties in good health and a related stem cell transplant donor. This chain links TRBV6-6 with TRBJ2-2; D not resolved. Sample: PBMCs. CDR3 DNA sequence: TGTGCCAGCAGTTACTCGACCCAATTAAGCACCGGGGAGCTGTTTTTT. Protein sequence: CASSYSTQLSTGELFF.